This T cell receptor (beta chain) was observed in a study of spatial heterogeneity in lung cancer. V lost 4 bases and J 2 bases, leaving 17 bases between the germline ends. The germline gives CDR1 MNHEY, CDR2 SVGAGI. CDR3 length: 16 residues. Time point denoted: sample taken at primary tumor resection. Whole RNA from tumor, nontumor lung or frozen PBMC was sequenced unsorted. TCRdb recomputed calls from the 5' RACE reads with MiXCR, one row per CDR3 protein. The sample has 30,000 to 40,000 distinct CDR3 sequences, 5.2% seen once. The sample here was PBMCs, taken at surgery. The rearrangement links TRBV6-5 to TRBJ1-1; weak D call: TRBD1 (6 bases). The sequence derives from a female donor with early-stage non-small cell lung cancer. CDR3 nucleotide sequence: TGTGCCAGCAGTTCCCAGCCCGGACAGACTAACACTGAAGCTTTCTTT. It is translated as CASSSQPGQTNTEAFF.